These T cell receptor beta chains were read from a single sample in a study of identical twins. Each CDR3 protein is one row after TCRdb ran MiXCR on the 5' RACE reads. Found here are 460,000 or so distinct CDR3 sequences, about 14% of them singletons; the top ten hold roughly 0.56%. The sample also formed part of further work on yellow fever vaccine responses in identical twins.

Sequencing was performed on CD4+ T cells sorted from blood. The receptors were sampled from a woman aged 18-35 years in good health. Each CDR3 is given with its conserved first and last residue. Each record gives: J gene, D gene, V gene, clone size, CDR3 protein, CDR3 DNA. A D gene is named only where the DNA matches it firmly. Part of the rows lack a size; the others show once, few, many or a class for expanded clones.

j_call: TRBJ2-1; d_call: TRBD2; v_call: TRBV20-1; clone_size: -; cdr3_aa: CSALGLARVNEQFF; cdr3_nt: TGCAGTGCCCTCGGACTAGCTAGGGTAAATGAGCAGTTCTTC
j_call: TRBJ2-5; d_call: TRBD2; v_call: TRBV5-1; clone_size: few; cdr3_aa: CASSLRRLAGGQETQYF; cdr3_nt: TGCGCCAGCAGCTTGAGAAGACTAGCGGGGGGGCAAGAGACCCAGTACTTC
j_call: TRBJ2-2; d_call: TRBD2; v_call: TRBV12-3/TRBV12-4; clone_size: -; cdr3_aa: CASSSGTGGNTGELFF; cdr3_nt: TGTGCCAGCAGTTCGGGAACGGGGGGGAACACCGGGGAGCTGTTTTTT
j_call: TRBJ2-7; d_call: TRBD1; v_call: TRBV18; clone_size: few; cdr3_aa: CASSPGTGELLEQYF; cdr3_nt: TGTGCCAGCTCACCGGGGACAGGCGAGCTCCTCGAGCAGTACTTC
j_call: TRBJ2-3; d_call: TRBD2; v_call: TRBV28; clone_size: many; cdr3_aa: CASSSVTSGVTTDTQYF; cdr3_nt: TGTGCCAGCAGTTCCGTGACTAGCGGGGTTACCACAGATACGCAGTATTTT
j_call: TRBJ2-1; d_call: TRBD2; v_call: TRBV11-3; clone_size: -; cdr3_aa: CASSSRPSGSDNEQFF; cdr3_nt: TGTGCCAGCAGCTCACGCCCTAGCGGGAGTGACAATGAGCAGTTCTTC
j_call: TRBJ2-5; d_call: -; v_call: TRBV7-9; clone_size: -; cdr3_aa: CASSLGSYQETQYF; cdr3_nt: TGTGCCAGCAGCTTAGGTAGTTACCAAGAGACCCAGTACTTC
j_call: TRBJ1-5; d_call: -; v_call: TRBV18; clone_size: -; cdr3_aa: CASSRRGEANQPQHF; cdr3_nt: TGTGCCAGCTCACGCCGTGGGGAGGCCAATCAGCCCCAGCATTTT
j_call: TRBJ2-7; d_call: TRBD1; v_call: TRBV5-6; clone_size: many; cdr3_aa: CASSHRSPRGPGEQYF; cdr3_nt: TGTGCCAGCAGCCACAGGTCTCCCAGGGGGCCAGGCGAGCAGTACTTC
j_call: TRBJ2-4; d_call: -; v_call: TRBV5-6; clone_size: few; cdr3_aa: CASSFLADGGLKNIQYF; cdr3_nt: TGTGCCAGCAGCTTTCTAGCTGACGGAGGGCTCAAAAACATTCAGTACTTC
j_call: TRBJ2-3; d_call: TRBD2; v_call: TRBV7-9; clone_size: few; cdr3_aa: CASSKGLVDTDTQYF; cdr3_nt: TGTGCCAGCAGCAAAGGACTAGTTGATACAGATACGCAGTATTTT
j_call: TRBJ2-3; d_call: -; v_call: TRBV10-2; clone_size: -; cdr3_aa: CASSEWRSDTQYF; cdr3_nt: TGCGCCAGCAGTGAGTGGCGTTCCGATACGCAGTATTTT
j_call: TRBJ2-7; d_call: -; v_call: TRBV6-5; clone_size: few; cdr3_aa: CASSYTLSGGGGYEQYF; cdr3_nt: TGTGCCAGCAGTTACACCCTTTCTGGAGGGGGAGGATACGAGCAGTACTTC
j_call: TRBJ1-2; d_call: -; v_call: TRBV6-5; clone_size: few; cdr3_aa: CASSSQAGGYTF; cdr3_nt: TGTGCCAGCAGTTCACAGGCGGGCGGCTACACCTTC
j_call: TRBJ1-1; d_call: -; v_call: TRBV20-1; clone_size: few; cdr3_aa: CSARDPRVGEAFF; cdr3_nt: TGCAGTGCTAGAGACCCGCGGGTTGGTGAAGCTTTCTTT
j_call: TRBJ2-7; d_call: TRBD2; v_call: TRBV9; clone_size: -; cdr3_aa: CASSVGGGRNIYEQYF; cdr3_nt: TGTGCCAGCAGCGTAGGAGGCGGGAGGAACATCTACGAGCAGTACTTC
j_call: TRBJ2-7; d_call: TRBD2; v_call: TRBV4-2; clone_size: many; cdr3_aa: CASSQASSGSLYEQYF; cdr3_nt: TGTGCCAGCAGCCAAGCGTCTAGCGGGAGTCTCTACGAGCAGTACTTC
j_call: TRBJ2-6; d_call: -; v_call: TRBV21-1; clone_size: few; cdr3_aa: CASSKAMSATDLWANVLTF; cdr3_nt: TGTGCCAGCAGCAAAGCGATGTCAGCGACAGACCTCTGGGCCAACGTCCTGACTTTC
j_call: TRBJ2-4; d_call: TRBD1; v_call: TRBV25-1; clone_size: -; cdr3_aa: CAITRTGGVGNIQYF; cdr3_nt: TGTGCCATTACAAGGACAGGGGGAGTTGGGAACATTCAGTACTTC
j_call: TRBJ1-6; d_call: TRBD1; v_call: TRBV7-8; clone_size: -; cdr3_aa: CASSARQGANSPLHF; cdr3_nt: TGTGCCAGCAGCGCCCGACAGGGGGCGAATTCACCCCTCCACTTT
j_call: TRBJ2-1; d_call: -; v_call: TRBV19; clone_size: -; cdr3_aa: CASSKIGSDEQFF; cdr3_nt: TGTGCCAGTAGTAAGATAGGGAGCGATGAGCAGTTCTTC
j_call: TRBJ1-6; d_call: -; v_call: TRBV4-3; clone_size: few; cdr3_aa: CASSQAPTGHSPLHF; cdr3_nt: TGCGCCAGCAGCCAAGCCCCTACCGGGCACTCACCCCTCCACTTT
j_call: TRBJ2-7; d_call: TRBD2; v_call: TRBV6-1; clone_size: -; cdr3_aa: CASSPSRGLAGPLSEQYF; cdr3_nt: TGTGCCAGCAGTCCCTCCCGGGGACTAGCGGGACCGCTTAGCGAGCAGTACTTC